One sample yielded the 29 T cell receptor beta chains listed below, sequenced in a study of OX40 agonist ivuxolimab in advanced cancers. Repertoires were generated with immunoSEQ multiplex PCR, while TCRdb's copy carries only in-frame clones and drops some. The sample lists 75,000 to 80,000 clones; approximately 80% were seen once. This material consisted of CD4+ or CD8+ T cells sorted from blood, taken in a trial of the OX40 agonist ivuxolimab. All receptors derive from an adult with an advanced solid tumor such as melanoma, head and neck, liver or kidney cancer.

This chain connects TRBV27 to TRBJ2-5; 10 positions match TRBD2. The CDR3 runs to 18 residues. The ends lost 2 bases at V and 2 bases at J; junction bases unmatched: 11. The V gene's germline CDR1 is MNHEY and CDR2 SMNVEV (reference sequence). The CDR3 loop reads CASSLRREREGRQETQYF. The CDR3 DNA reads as TGTGCCAGCAGTTTACGGAGAGAGCGGGAGGGCCGGCAAGAGACCCAGTACTTC.

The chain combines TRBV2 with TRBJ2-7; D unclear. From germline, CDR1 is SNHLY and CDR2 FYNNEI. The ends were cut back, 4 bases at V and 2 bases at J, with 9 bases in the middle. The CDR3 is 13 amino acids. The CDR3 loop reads CASSGGVTYEQYF. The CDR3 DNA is TGTGCCAGCAGTGGTGGGGTCACCTACGAGCAGTACTTC.

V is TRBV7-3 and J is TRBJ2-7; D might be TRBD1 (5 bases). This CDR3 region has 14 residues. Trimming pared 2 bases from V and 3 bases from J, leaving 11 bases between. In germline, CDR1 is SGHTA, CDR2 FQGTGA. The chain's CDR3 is CASSLGRQGYEQYF. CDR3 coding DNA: TGTGCCAGCAGCTTAGGCCGCCAGGGCTACGAGCAGTACTTC.

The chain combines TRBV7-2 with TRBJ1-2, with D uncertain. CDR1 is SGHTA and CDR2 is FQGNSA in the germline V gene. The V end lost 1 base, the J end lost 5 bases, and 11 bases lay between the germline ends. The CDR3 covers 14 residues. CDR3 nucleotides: TGTGCCAGCAGCTTAGGCTTTACCACTTATGGCTACACCTTC. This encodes CASSLGFTTYGYTF.

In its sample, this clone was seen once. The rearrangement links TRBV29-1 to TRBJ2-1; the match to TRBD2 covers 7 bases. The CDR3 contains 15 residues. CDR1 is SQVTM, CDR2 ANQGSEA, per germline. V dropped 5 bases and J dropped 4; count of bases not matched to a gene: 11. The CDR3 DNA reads TGCAGCGTTTCGGGACTAACTTTCTATTACAATGAGCAGTTCTTC. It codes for CSVSGLTFYYNEQFF.

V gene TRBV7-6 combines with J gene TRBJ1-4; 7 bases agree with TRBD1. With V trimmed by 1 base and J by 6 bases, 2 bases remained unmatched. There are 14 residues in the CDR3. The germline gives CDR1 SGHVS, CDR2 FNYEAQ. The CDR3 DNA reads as TGTGCCAGCAGCTTAGTAGGGGGCGATGAAAAACTGTTTTTT. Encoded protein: CASSLVGGDEKLFF.

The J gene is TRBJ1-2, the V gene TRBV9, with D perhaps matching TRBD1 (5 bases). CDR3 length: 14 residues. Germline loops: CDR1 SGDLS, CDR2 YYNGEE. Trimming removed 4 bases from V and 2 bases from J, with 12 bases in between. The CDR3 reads CASSPRTKNYGYTF. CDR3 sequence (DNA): TGTGCCAGCAGCCCCCGGACAAAAAACTATGGCTACACCTTC.

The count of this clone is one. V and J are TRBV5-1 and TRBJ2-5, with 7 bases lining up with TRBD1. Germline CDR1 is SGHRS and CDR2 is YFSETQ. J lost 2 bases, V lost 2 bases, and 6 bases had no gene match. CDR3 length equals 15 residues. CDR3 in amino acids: CASSFSTGMQETQYF. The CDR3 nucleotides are TGCGCCAGCAGCTTCTCGACAGGGATGCAAGAGACCCAGTACTTC.

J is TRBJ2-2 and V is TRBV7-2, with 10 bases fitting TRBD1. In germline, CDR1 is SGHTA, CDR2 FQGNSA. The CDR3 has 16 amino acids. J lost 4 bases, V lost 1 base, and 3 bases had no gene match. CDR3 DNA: TGTGCCAGCAGCTTAGTAGGGACAGGGGTCACCGGGGAGCTGTTTTTT. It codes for CASSLVGTGVTGELFF.

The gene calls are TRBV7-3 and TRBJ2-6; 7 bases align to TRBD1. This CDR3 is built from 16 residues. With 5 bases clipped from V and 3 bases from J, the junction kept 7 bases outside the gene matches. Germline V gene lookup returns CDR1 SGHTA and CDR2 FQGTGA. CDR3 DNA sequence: TGTGCCAGCAGCCCTATGACAGGGAGTGGGGCCAACGTCCTGACTTTC. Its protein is CASSPMTGSGANVLTF.

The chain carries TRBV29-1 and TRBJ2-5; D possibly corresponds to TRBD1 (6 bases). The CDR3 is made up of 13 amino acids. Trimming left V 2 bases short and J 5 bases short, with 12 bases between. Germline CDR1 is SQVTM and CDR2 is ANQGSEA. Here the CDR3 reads CSVEFPGVETQYF. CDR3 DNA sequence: TGCAGCGTTGAATTTCCAGGGGTCGAGACCCAGTACTTC.

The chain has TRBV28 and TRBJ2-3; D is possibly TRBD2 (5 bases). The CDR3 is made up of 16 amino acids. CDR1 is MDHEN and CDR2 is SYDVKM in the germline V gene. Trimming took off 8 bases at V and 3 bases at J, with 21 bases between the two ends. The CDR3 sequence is CASQTPLGRGTDTQYF. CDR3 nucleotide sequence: TGTGCCAGCCAAACTCCCCTAGGGAGAGGGACAGATACGCAGTATTTT. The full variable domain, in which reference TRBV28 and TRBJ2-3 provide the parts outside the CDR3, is DVKVTQSSRYLVKRTGEKVFLECVQDMDHENMFWYRQDPGLGLRLIYFSYDVKMKEKGDIPEGYSVSREKKERFSLILESASTNQTSMYLCASQTPLGRGTDTQYFGPGTRLTVL.

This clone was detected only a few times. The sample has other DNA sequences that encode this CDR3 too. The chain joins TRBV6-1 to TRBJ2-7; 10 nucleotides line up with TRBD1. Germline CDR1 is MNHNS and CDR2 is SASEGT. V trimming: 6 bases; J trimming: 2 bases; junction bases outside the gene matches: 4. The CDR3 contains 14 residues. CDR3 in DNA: TGTGCCAGCAGCGGACAGGGGGGACCCTACGAGCAGTACTTC. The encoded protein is CASSGQGGPYEQYF.

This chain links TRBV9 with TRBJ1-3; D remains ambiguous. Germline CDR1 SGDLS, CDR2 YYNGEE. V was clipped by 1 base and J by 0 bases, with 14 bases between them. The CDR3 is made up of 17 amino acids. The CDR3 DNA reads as TGTGCCAGCAGCGTATCGGGAGGAAGGAGCTCTGGAAACACCATATATTTT. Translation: CASSVSGGRSSGNTIYF.

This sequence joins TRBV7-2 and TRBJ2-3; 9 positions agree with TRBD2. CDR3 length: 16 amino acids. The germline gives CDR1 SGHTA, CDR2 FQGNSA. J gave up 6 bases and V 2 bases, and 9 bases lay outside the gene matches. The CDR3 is CASSLRAGGQRDTQYF. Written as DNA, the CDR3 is TGTGCCAGCAGCTTAAGAGCGGGAGGTCAAAGGGATACGCAGTATTTT.

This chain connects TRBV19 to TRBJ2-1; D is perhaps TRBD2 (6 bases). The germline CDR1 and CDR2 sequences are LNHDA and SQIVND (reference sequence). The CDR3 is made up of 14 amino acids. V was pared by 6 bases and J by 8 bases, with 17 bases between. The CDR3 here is CASSPRGSSHEQFF. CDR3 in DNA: TGTGCCAGTAGCCCCCGGGGGAGTTCCCATGAGCAGTTCTTC.

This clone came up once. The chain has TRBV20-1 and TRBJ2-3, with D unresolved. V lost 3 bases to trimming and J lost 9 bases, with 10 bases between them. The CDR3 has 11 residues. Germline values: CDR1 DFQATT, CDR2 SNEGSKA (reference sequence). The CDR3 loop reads CSASRDDTQYF. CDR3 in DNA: TGCAGTGCTAGTAGAGATGACACGCAGTATTTT.

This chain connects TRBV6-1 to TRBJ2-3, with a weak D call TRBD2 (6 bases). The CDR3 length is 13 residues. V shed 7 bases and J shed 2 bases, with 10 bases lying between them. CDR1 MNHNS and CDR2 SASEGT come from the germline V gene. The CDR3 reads CASIAVPTDTQYF. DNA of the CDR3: TGTGCCAGCATAGCGGTCCCCACAGATACGCAGTATTTT.

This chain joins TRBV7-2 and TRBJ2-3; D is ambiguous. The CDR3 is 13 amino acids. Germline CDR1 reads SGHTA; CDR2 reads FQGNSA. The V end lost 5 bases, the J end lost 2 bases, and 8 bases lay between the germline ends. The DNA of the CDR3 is TGTGCCAGCAGCCTATACTTCACAGATACGCAGTATTTT. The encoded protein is CASSLYFTDTQYF.

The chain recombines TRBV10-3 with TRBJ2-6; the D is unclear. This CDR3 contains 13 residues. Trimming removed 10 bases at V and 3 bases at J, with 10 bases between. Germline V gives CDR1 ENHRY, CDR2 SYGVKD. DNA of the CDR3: TGTGCCACCAGAGTGGGTGGGGCCAACGTCCTGACTTTC. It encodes CATRVGGANVLTF.

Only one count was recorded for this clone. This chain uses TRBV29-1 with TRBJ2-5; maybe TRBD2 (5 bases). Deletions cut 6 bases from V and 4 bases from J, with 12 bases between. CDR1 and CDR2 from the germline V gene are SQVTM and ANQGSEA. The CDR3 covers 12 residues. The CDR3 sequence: CSVTMGSETQYF. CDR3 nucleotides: TGCAGCGTGACTATGGGGTCAGAGACCCAGTACTTC.

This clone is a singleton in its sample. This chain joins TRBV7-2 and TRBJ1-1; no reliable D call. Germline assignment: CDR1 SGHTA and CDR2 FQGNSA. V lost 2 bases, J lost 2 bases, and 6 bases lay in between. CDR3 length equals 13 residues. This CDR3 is CASSLRRNTEAFF. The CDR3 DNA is TGTGCCAGCAGCTTACGAAGAAACACTGAAGCTTTCTTT.

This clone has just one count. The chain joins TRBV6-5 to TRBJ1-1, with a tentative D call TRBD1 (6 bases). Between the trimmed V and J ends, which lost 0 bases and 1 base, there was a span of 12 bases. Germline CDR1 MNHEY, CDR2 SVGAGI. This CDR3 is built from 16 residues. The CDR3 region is CASSYSLWGANTEAFF. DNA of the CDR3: TGTGCCAGCAGTTACTCGCTTTGGGGGGCGAACACTGAAGCTTTCTTT.

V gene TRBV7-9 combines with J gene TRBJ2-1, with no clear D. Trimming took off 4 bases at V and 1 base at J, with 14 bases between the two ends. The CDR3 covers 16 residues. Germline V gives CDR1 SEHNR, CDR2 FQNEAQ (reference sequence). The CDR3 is CASSSRPLGSYNEQFF. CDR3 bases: TGTGCCAGCAGCTCCCGGCCCCTAGGGTCCTACAATGAGCAGTTCTTC.

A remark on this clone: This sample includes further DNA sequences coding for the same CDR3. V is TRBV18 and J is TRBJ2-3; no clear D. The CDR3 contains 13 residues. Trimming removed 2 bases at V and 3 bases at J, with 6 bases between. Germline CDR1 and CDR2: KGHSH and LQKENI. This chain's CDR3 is CASSPSITDTQYF. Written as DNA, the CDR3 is TGTGCCAGCTCACCAAGTATTACAGATACGCAGTATTTT.

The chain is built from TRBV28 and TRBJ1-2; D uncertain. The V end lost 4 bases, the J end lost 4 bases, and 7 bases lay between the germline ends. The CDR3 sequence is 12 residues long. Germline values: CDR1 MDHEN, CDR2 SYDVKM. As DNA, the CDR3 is TGTGCCAGCAGTTCCACCACCTATGGCTACACCTTC. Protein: CASSSTTYGYTF.

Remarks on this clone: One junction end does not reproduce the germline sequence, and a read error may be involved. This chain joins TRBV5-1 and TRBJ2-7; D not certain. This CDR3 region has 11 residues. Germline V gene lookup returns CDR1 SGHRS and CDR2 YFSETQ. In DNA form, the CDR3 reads TGCGCCAGCAGCTCGGCCAGGTTAGCCCCTTTC. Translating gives CASSSARLAPF.

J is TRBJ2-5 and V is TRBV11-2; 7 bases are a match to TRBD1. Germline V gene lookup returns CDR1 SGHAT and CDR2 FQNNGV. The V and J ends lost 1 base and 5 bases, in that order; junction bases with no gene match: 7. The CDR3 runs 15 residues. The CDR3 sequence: CASSLGPTGWETQYF. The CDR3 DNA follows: TGTGCCAGCAGCTTAGGGCCGACAGGGTGGGAGACCCAGTACTTC.

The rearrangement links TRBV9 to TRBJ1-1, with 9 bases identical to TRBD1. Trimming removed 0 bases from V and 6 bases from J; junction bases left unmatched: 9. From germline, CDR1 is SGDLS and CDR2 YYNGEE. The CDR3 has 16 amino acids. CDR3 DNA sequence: TGTGCCAGCAGCGTAGATTACAGGGGGCGCGGGGCTGAAGCTTTCTTT. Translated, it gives CASSVDYRGRGAEAFF.